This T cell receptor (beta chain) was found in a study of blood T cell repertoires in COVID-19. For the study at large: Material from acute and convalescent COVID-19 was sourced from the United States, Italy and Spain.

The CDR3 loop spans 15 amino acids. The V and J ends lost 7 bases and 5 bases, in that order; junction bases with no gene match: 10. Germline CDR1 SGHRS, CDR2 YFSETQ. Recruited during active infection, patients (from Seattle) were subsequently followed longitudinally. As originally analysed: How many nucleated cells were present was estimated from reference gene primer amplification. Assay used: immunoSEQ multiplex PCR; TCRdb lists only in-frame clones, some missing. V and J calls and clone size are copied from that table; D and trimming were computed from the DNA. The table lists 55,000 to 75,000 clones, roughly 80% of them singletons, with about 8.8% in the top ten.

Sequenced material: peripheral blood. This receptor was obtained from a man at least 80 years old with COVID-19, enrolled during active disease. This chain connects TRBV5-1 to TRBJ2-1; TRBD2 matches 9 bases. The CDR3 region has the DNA TGCGCCAGCGGTAGCGGGAGCCCCGAAAACAATGAGCAGTTCTTC. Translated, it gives CASGSGSPENNEQFF.